The sequence of this T cell receptor beta chain was determined in a study of T cell responses to AZD1222 COVID-19 vaccine. The CDR3 is 15 residues long. Trimming stripped 8 bases from V and 0 bases from J, with 16 bases between. The germline V gene encodes CDR1 LNHDA and CDR2 SQIVND (reference sequence). Measured with immunoSEQ multiplex PCR; TCRdb has only the in-frame clones, and not every one. This sample has approximately 120,000 clones; around 93% occur once, and the top ten carry less than 9.5%. Details on this clone: Its specificity is unknown.

General study results and limits: Only after the peak T cell response were repertoires sampled. In the spike-specific TCR repertoire, nearly half reportedly target unmutated variant regions. The donor group comprised mostly white British people and more females; the analysis possibly underestimated clonal diversity. CD4 TCRs linked to vaccination spanned spike, dominating at 160-218 and 743-854.

This chain links TRBV19 with TRBJ1-2; tentative D call: TRBD1 (6 bases). This TCR was recovered from an adult in good health. This sample comprised peripheral blood, obtained on day 0 of AZD1222 vaccination. CDR3 DNA: TGTGCCAGTCGAGACGGGGGCACATCTAACTATGGCTACACCTTC. This encodes CASRDGGTSNYGYTF. The whole variable domain, filled in from reference TRBV19 and TRBJ1-2, reads DGGITQSPKYLFRKEGQNVTLSCEQNLNHDAMYWYRQDPGQGLRLIYYSQIVNDFQKGDIAEGYSVSREKKESFPLTVTSAQKNPTAFYLCASRDGGTSNYGYTFGSGTRLTVV.